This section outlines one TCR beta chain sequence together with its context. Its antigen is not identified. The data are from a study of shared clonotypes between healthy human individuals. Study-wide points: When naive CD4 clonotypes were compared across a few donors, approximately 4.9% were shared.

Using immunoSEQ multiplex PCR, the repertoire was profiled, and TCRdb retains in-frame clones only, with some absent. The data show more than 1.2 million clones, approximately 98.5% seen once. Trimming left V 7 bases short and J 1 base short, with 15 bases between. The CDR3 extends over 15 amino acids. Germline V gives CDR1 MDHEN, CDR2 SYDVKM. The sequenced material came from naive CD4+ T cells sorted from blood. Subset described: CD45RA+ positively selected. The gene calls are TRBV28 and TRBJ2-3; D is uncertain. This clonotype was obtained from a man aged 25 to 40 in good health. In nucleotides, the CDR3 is TGTGCCAGCACGTCTGCCGGAAGCGGCACAGATACGCAGTATTTT. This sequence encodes CASTSAGSGTDTQYF. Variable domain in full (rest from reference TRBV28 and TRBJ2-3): DVKVTQSSRYLVKRTGEKVFLECVQDMDHENMFWYRQDPGLGLRLIYFSYDVKMKEKGDIPEGYSVSREKKERFSLILESASTNQTSMYLCASTSAGSGTDTQYFGPGTRLTVL.